This TCR beta chain was sequenced for a study of OX40 agonist ivuxolimab in advanced cancers. Deletions cut 5 bases from V and 5 bases from J, with 19 bases between. From germline, CDR1 is SNHLY and CDR2 FYNNEI. This CDR3 contains 15 residues. The protocol was immunoSEQ multiplex PCR, while the TCRdb copy is restricted to in-frame clones and leaves out a portion. The profile shows 60,000 or so clones, over 80% of them singletons. The TCR originated in an adult with an advanced solid tumor such as melanoma, head and neck, liver or kidney cancer. The gene calls are TRBV2 and TRBJ2-7; D is perhaps TRBD2 (6 bases). Sample: CD4+ or CD8+ T cells sorted from blood, taken in a trial of the OX40 agonist ivuxolimab. The CDR3 DNA reads TGTGCCAGCAGTCCCCTTGGGACTCCAATCCACGAGCAGTACTTC. This codes for CASSPLGTPIHEQYF.